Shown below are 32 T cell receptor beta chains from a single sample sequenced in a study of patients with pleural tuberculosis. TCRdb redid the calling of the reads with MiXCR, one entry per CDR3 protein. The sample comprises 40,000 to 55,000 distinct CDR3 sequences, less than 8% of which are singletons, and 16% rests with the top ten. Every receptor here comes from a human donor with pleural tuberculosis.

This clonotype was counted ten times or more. As DNA, the CDR3 is TGCAGTGCCCCAAAGGGACTAGCCTACAATGAGCAGTTCTTC. This codes for CSAPKGLAYNEQFF. The chain couples TRBV20-1 to TRBJ2-1; TRBD2 agrees at 8 bases. The V and J ends lost 6 bases and 2 bases, in that order; junction bases with no gene match: 6. The V gene's germline CDR1 is DFQATT and CDR2 SNEGSKA (reference sequence). The CDR3 is 14 amino acids.

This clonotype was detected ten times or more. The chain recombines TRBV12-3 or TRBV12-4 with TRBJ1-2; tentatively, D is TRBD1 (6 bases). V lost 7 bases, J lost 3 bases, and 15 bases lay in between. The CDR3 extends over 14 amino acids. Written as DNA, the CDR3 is TGTGCCAGCACCCCTTGGGCAGGGGACTATGGCTACACCTTC. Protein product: CASTPWAGDYGYTF.

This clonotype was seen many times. DNA of the CDR3: TGTGCCAGCAGTTTCAGGCCGGGGAAGTCTGGCACAGATACGCAGTATTTT. Translation gives CASSFRPGKSGTDTQYF. The chain is built from TRBV28 and TRBJ2-3; D is possibly TRBD2 (5 bases). CDR1 is MDHEN and CDR2 is SYDVKM in the germline V gene. Trimming took off 3 bases at V and 1 base at J, with 17 bases between the two ends. The CDR3 is 17 residues long. Using reference TRBV28 and TRBJ2-3 for the parts outside the CDR3, the full variable domain is DVKVTQSSRYLVKRTGEKVFLECVQDMDHENMFWYRQDPGLGLRLIYFSYDVKMKEKGDIPEGYSVSREKKERFSLILESASTNQTSMYLCASSFRPGKSGTDTQYFGPGTRLTVL.

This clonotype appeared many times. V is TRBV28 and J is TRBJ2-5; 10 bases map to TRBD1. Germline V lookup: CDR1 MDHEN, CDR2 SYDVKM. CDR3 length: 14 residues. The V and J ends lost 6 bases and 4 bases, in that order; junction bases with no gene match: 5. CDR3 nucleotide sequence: TGTGCCAGCAGCCAGGACAGGGGGATAGAGACCCAGTACTTC. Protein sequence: CASSQDRGIETQYF.

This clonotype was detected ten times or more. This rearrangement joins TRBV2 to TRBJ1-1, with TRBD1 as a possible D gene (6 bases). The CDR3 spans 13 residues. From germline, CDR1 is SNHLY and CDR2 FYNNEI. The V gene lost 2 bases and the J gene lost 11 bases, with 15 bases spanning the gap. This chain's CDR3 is CASSERQDMGAFF. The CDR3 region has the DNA TGTGCCAGCAGTGAACGACAGGATATGGGGGCTTTCTTT. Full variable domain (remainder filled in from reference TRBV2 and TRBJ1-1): EPEVTQTPSHQVTQMGQEVILRCVPISNHLYFYWYRQILGQKVEFLVSFYNNEISEKSEIFDDQFSVERPDGSNFTLKIRSTKLEDSAMYFCASSERQDMGAFFGQGTRLTVV.

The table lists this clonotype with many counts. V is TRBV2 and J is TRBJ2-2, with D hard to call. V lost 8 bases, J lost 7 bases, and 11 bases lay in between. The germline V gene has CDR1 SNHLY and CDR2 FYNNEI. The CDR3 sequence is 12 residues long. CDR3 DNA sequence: TGTGCCAGCTTGGAAGCGAACGGGGAGCTGTTTTTT. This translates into CASLEANGELFF.

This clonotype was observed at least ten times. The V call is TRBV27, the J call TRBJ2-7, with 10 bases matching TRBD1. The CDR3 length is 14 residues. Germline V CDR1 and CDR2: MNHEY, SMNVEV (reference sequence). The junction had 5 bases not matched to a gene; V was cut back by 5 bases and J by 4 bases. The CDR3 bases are TGTGCCAGCAGTCCTGGACAGGGGGAATACGAGCAGTACTTC. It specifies CASSPGQGEYEQYF.

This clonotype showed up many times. DNA for the CDR3: TGTGCCAGCTCACCGACAGGACCGGGGGACACTGAAGCTTTCTTT. It is translated as CASSPTGPGDTEAFF. This rearrangement joins TRBV18 to TRBJ1-1, with D tentatively TRBD1 (6 bases). Trimming removed 3 bases at V and 3 bases at J, with 14 bases between. CDR3 length equals 15 residues. The germline V gene has CDR1 KGHSH and CDR2 LQKENI.

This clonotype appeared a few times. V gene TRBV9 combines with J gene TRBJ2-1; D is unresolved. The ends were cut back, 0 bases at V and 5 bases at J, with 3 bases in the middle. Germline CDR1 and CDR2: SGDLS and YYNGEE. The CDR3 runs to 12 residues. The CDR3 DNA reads TGTGCCAGCAGCGTAGAGGACAATGAGCAGTTCTTC. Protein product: CASSVEDNEQFF. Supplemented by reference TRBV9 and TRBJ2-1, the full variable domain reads DSGVTQTPKHLITATGQRVTLRCSPRSGDLSVYWYQQSLDQGLQFLIQYYNGEERAKGNILERFSAQQFPDLHSELNLSSLELGDSALYFCASSVEDNEQFFGPGTRLTVL.

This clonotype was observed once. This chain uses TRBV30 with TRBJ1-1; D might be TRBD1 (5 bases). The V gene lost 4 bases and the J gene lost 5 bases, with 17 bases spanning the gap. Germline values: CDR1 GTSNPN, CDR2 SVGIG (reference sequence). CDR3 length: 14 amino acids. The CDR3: CAWTKMTVGTEAFF. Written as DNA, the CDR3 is TGTGCCTGGACCAAGATGACAGTCGGTACTGAAGCTTTCTTT.

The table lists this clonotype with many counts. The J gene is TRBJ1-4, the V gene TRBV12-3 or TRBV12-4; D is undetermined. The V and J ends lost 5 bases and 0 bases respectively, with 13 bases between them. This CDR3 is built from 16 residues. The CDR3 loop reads CASSPRSMPTNEKLFF. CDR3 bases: TGTGCCAGCAGTCCACGATCGATGCCAACTAATGAAAAACTGTTTTTT.

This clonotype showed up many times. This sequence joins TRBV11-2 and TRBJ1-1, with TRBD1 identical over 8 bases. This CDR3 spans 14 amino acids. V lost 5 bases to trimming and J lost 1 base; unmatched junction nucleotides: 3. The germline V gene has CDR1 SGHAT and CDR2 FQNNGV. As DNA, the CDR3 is TGTGCCAGCAGCGCTGGACAGGGGAACACTGAAGCTTTCTTT. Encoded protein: CASSAGQGNTEAFF.

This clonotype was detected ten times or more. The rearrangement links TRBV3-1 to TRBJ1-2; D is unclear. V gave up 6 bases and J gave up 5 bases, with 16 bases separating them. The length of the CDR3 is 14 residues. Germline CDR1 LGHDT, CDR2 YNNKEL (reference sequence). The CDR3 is CASSPRRGEYGYTF. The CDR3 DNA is TGTGCCAGCAGTCCGAGACGGGGAGAGTATGGCTACACCTTC.

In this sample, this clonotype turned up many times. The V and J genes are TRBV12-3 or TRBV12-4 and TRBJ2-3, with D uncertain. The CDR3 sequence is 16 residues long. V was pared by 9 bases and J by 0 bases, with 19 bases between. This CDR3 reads CASSLKLGTSTDTQYF. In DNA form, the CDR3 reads TGTGCCAGTTCCCTTAAGTTAGGTACCAGCACAGATACGCAGTATTTT.

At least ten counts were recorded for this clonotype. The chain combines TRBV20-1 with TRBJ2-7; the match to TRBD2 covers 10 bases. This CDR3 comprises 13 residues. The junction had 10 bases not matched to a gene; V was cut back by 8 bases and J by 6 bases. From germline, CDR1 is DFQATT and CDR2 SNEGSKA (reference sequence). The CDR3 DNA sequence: TGCAGTCCTAAGCGGGAGGGGGGTGGCGAGCAGTACTTC. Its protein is CSPKREGGGEQYF.

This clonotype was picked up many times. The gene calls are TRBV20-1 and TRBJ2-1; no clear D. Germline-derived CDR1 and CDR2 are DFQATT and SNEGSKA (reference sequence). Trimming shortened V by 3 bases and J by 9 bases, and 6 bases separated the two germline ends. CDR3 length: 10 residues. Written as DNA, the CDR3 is TGCAGTGCTAGCTATCTTGAGCAGTTCTTC. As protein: CSASYLEQFF.

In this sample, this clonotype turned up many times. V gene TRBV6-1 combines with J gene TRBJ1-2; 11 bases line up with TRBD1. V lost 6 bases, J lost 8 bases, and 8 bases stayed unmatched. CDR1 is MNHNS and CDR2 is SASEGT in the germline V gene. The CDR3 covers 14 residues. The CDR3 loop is CASRPGQGAQGYTF. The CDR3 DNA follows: TGTGCCAGCAGACCCGGACAGGGGGCGCAGGGCTACACCTTC.

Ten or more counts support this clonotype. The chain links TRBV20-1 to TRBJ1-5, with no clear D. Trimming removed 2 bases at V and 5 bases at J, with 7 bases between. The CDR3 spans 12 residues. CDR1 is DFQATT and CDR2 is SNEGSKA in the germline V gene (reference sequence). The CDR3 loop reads CSARFSDQPQHF. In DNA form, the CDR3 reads TGCAGTGCTAGATTTAGTGATCAGCCCCAGCATTTT.

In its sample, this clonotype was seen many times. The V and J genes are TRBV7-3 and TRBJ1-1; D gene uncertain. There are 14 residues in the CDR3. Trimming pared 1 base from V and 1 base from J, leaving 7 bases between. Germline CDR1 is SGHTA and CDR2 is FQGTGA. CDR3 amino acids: CASSLMSGNTEAFF. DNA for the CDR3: TGTGCCAGCAGCTTAATGTCAGGGAACACTGAAGCTTTCTTT.

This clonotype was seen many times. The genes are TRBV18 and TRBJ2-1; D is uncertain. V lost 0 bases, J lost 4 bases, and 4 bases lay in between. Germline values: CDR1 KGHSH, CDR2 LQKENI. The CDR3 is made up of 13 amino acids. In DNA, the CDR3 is TGTGCCAGCTCACCACCGGGTTACAATGAGCAGTTCTTC. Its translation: CASSPPGYNEQFF.

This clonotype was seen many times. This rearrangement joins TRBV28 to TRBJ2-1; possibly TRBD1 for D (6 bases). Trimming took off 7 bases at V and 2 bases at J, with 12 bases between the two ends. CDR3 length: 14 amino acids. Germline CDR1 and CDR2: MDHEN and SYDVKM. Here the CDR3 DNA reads TGTGCCAGCATTCGGGACACGACCTACAATGAGCAGTTCTTC. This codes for CASIRDTTYNEQFF. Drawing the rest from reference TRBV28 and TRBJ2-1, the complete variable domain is DVKVTQSSRYLVKRTGEKVFLECVQDMDHENMFWYRQDPGLGLRLIYFSYDVKMKEKGDIPEGYSVSREKKERFSLILESASTNQTSMYLCASIRDTTYNEQFFGPGTRLTVL.

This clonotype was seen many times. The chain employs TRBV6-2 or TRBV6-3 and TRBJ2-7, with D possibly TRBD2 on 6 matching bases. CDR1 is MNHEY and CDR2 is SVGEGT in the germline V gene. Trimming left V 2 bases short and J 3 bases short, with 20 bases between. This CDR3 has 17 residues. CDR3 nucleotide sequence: TGTGCCAGCAGTTACCAAACCGGTGGATTGGGAGGCTACGAGCAGTACTTC. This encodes CASSYQTGGLGGYEQYF.

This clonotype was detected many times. The DNA for the CDR3 is TGTGCCAGCAGTATGACAGGGGCGCCGGGCACTGAAGCTTTCTTT. Encoded protein: CASSMTGAPGTEAFF. The rearrangement uses TRBV12-3 or TRBV12-4 and TRBJ1-1, with 8 bases aligning to TRBD1. The CDR3 has 15 residues. V dropped 5 bases and J dropped 4; count of bases not matched to a gene: 9.

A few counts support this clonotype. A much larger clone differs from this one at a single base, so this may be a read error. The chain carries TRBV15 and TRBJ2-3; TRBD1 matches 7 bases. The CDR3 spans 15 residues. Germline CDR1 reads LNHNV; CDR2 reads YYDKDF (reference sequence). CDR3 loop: CATSRGQGGSDTRYF. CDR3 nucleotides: TGTGCCACCAGCAGAGGACAGGGCGGATCAGATACGCGGTATTTT. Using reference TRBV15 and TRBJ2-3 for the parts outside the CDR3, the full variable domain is DAMVIQNPRYQVTQFGKPVTLSCSQTLNHNVMYWYQQKSSQAPKLLFHYYDKDFNNEADTPDNFQSRRPNTSFCFLDIRSPGLGDTAMYLCATSRGQGGSDTRYFGPGTRLTVL.

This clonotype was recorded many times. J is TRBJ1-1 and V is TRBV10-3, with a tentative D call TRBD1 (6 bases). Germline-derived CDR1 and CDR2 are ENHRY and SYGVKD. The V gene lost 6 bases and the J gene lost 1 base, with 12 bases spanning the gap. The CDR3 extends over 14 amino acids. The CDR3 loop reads CAISADRKNTEAFF. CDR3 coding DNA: TGTGCCATCAGCGCAGACAGGAAGAACACTGAAGCTTTCTTT.

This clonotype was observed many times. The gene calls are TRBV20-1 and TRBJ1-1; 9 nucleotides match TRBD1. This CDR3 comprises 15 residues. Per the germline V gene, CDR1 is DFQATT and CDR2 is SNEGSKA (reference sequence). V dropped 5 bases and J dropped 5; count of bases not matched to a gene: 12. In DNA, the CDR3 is TGCAGTGCTGCCGGGACAGGGCCTGGGAGGACTGAAGCTTTCTTT. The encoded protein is CSAAGTGPGRTEAFF.

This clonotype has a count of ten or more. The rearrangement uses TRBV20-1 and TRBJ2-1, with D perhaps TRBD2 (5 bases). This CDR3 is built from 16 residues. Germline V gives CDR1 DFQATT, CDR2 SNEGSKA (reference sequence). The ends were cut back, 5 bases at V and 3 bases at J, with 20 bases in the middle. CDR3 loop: CSAQDFREINYNEQFF. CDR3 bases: TGCAGTGCTCAAGACTTCCGGGAAATCAACTACAATGAGCAGTTCTTC.

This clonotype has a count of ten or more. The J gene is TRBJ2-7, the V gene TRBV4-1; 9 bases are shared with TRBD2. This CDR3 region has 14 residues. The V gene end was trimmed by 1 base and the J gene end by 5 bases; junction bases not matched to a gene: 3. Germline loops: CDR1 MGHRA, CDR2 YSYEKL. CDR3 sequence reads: CASSQVAGVNEQYF. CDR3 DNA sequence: TGCGCCAGCAGCCAAGTAGCGGGAGTAAACGAGCAGTACTTC.

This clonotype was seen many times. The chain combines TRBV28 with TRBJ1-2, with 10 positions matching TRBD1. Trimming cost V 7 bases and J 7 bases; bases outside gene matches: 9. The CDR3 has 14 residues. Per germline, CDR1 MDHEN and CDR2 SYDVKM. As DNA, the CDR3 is TGTGCCAGCACCGGGACAGGGGAACTGGGTGGCTACACCTTC. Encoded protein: CASTGTGELGGYTF.

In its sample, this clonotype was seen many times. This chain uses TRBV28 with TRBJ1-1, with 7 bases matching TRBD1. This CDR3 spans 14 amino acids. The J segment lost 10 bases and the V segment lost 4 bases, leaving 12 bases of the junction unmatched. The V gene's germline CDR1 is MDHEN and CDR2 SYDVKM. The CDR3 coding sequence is TGTGCCAGCAGTTCCCCGGACAGGCGGGCATCAGCTTTCTTT. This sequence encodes CASSSPDRRASAFF.

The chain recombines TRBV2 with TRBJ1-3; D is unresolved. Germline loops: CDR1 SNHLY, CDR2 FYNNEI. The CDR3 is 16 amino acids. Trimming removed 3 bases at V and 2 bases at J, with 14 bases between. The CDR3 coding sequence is TGTGCCAGCAGTGAGGATAGCACGGCTGCTGGAAACACCATATATTTT. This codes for CASSEDSTAAGNTIYF.

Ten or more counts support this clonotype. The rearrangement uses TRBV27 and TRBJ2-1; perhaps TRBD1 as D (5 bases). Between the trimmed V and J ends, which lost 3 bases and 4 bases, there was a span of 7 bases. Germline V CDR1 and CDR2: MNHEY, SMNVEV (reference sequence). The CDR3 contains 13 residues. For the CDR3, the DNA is TGTGCCAGCAGTTTGGGGCGATACAATGAGCAGTTCTTC. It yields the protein CASSLGRYNEQFF.